This T cell receptor (beta chain) was sequenced for a study of response to subunit inactivated influenza vaccine. This clonotype was recorded a few times. Its target is not known. Findings of the study overall: The authors put forward the suggestion that each seasonal influenza vaccination may bring in only a limited number of new T cells.

Germline CDR1 is MNHEY and CDR2 is SMNVEV (reference sequence). The CDR3 contains 18 residues. The junction had 9 bases not matched to a gene; V was cut back by 1 base and J by 6 bases. TCRdb re-called the RT-PCR reads through MiXCR, storing one row per CDR3 protein. Seen here are roughly 630,000 distinct CDR3 sequences, 12% to 15% observed once, and the top ten hold less than 9%. The sample here was PBMCs from blood, taken less than 15 days before vaccination. The sequence was obtained from a man aged 50-60 years who received an inactivated influenza vaccine. The chain has TRBV27 and TRBJ2-4, with 13 bases that match TRBD2. CDR3 loop: CASSLYSTTSGRANIQYF. In DNA form, the CDR3 reads TGTGCCAGCAGTTTATACTCCACTACTAGCGGGAGGGCAAACATTCAGTACTTC.